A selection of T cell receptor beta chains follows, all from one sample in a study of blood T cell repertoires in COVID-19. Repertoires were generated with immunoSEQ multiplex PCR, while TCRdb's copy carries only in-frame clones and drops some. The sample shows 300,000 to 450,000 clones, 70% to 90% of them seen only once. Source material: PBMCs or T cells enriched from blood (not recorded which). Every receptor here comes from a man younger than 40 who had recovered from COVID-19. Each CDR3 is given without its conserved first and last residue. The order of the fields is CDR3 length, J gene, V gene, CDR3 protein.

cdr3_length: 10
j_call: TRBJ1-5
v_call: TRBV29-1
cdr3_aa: SAVTGHQPQH

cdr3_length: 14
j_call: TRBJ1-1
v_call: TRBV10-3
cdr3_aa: AISESTRDSRAEAF

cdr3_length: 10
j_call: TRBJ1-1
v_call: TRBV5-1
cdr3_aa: ASGQGDTEAF

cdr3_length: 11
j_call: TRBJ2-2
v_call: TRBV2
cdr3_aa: ASLLADTGELF

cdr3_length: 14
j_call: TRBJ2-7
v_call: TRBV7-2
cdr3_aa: ASSLVGTGGSGEQY

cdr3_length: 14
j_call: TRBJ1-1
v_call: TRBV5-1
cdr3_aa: ASSLEGAGWNTEAF

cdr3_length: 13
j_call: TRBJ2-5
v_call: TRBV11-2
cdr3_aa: ANSMTSGGQETQY

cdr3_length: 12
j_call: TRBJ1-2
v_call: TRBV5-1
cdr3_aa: ASSSEKGNYGYT

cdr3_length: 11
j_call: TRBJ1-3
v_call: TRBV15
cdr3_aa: ATSLASGNTIY

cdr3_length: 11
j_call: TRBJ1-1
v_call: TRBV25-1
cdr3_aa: ASSVFLNTEAF